The entry that follows covers one TCR beta chain sequence. Its cognate antigen is unknown. The germline gene is not matched at one end of the junction; a read error may be the cause. Unique molecular identifiers were built into the TCRbeta library. Each CDR3 protein is one row after TCRdb ran MiXCR on the PCR reads. The sample has approximately 230,000 distinct CDR3 sequences; about 25% are singletons. The data were obtained in a study of T-cell reconstitution after alpha-beta-depleted transplantation in children. Study findings and constraints: The study reportedly traced alpha-beta T cells about two months after transplant to several hundred expanded graft clones.

There are 14 residues in the CDR3. Germline V gene sequence: CDR1 SGHTA, CDR2 FQGNSA. The TCR comes from a girl aged 2 to 9 with Fanconi anemia, due to receive a stem cell transplant. The chain combines TRBV7-2 with TRBJ2-7, with 7 bases identical to TRBD2. The sample was PBMCs, taken before TCRalphabeta/CD19-depleted stem cell transplant. For the CDR3, the DNA is TGTGCCGGCAGCTCCATGACTAGCACCTACGAGCAGTACTTC. It is translated as CAGSSMTSTYEQYF.